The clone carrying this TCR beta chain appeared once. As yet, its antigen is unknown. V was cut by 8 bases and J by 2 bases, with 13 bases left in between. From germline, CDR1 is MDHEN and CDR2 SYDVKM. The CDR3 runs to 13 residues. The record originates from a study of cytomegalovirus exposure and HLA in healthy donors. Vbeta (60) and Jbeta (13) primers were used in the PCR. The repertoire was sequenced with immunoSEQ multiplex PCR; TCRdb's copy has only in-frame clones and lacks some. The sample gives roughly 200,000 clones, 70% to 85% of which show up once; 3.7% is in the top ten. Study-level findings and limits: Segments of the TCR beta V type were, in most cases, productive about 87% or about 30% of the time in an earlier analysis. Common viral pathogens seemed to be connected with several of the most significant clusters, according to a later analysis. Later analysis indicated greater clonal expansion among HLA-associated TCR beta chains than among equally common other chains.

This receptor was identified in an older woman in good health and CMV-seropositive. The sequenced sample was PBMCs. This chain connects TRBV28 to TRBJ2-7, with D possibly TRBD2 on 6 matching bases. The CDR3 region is CASRKRVPYEQYF. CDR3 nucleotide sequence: TGTGCCAGCCGGAAGCGGGTGCCCTACGAGCAGTACTTC.